These T cell receptor beta chains were read from a single sample in a study of T cell changes during pregnancy in multiple sclerosis. The data were produced by immunoSEQ multiplex PCR, yet TCRdb's version contains in-frame clones alone and is incomplete. This table has around 10,000 clones, approximately 86% appearing once. Source: CD8+ T cells from peripheral blood mononuclear cells, taken in the third trimester of pregnancy. These receptors all come from a female donor in good health, enrolled as a control in a pregnancy study. Both conserved end residues are part of each CDR3. D genes are given only for firm matches. Where a row states a size, it is once, few, many or the class of an expanded clone; other rows omit it.

d_gene	v_gene	abundance	j_gene	CDR3nt	CDR3aa
NA	TRBV10-3	NA	TRBJ2-1	TGTGCCATCAACAGTAACAGGGAATATGAGCAGTTCTTC	CAINSNREYEQFF
TRBD1	TRBV6-8	NA	TRBJ1-3	TGTGCCAGCAGTGCGATCCGGGACAGAGGGCCAGTAATGAACTCTGGAAACACCATATATTTT	CASSAIRDRGPVMNSGNTIYF
TRBD1	TRBV6-1	NA	TRBJ1-2	TGTGCCAGCAGTGACTTTGCCTGGGCCAGGGGGCCCACCGGGGGCTATGGCTACACCTTC	CASSDFAWARGPTGGYGYTF
TRBD1	TRBV30	NA	TRBJ1-5	TGTGCCTGGGCGCAGGGGGCTGGCAATCAGCCCCAGCATTTT	CAWAQGAGNQPQHF
NA	TRBV28	NA	TRBJ1-4	TGTGCCAGCAGTTTGAGTTGGGGGGGCACAACTAATGAAAAACTGTTTTTT	CASSLSWGGTTNEKLFF
NA	TRBV27	NA	TRBJ1-1	TGTGCCAGCAGTGTAACAGCAAACACTGAAGCTTTCTTT	CASSVTANTEAFF
TRBD1	TRBV19	NA	TRBJ2-1	TGTGCCAGTAGTGAGACAGGGGAGCCTTACAATGAGCAGTTCTTC	CASSETGEPYNEQFF
TRBD1	TRBV5-4	once	TRBJ2-1	TGTGCCAGCGGTCGGGGACAGGGGGCCTATGAGCAGTTCTTC	CASGRGQGAYEQFF
TRBD1	TRBV4-1	NA	TRBJ2-7	TGCGCCAGCAGCCAAGACACCGGGACAGCGTCCTACGAGCAGTACTTC	CASSQDTGTASYEQYF
NA	TRBV19	NA	TRBJ1-2	TGTGCCAGTAGTGATACAGGCCTCTATGGCTACACCTTC	CASSDTGLYGYTF
NA	TRBV28	NA	TRBJ2-1	TGTGCCAGCAGTCCCGTCAACAGGTTGGTTGGTGAGCAGTTCTTC	CASSPVNRLVGEQFF
NA	TRBV6-4	once	TRBJ2-2	TGTGCCAGCAGTGACTCGAGTAGCATCGGGGAGCTGTTTTTT	CASSDSSSIGELFF
NA	TRBV6-4	few	TRBJ2-1	TGTGCCAGCAGTGACTCTAGCTACAATGAGCAGTTCTTC	CASSDSSYNEQFF
NA	TRBV6-1	NA	TRBJ1-2	TGTGCCAGCAGTGAAGCGCCCAGTAACTATGGCTACACCTTC	CASSEAPSNYGYTF
NA	TRBV18	NA	TRBJ2-4	TGTGCCAGCTCACCACTCCTTGAGTCCAAAAACATTCAGTACTTC	CASSPLLESKNIQYF
TRBD1	TRBV4-3	NA	TRBJ2-1	TGCGCCAGCAGCCAAGAAGGGACAGGGGGCTACAATGAGCAGTTCTTC	CASSQEGTGGYNEQFF
NA	TRBV28	NA	TRBJ1-2	TGTGCCAGCAGTACCCGGAGGGGCAGGGACTATGGCTACACCTTC	CASSTRRGRDYGYTF
TRBD1	TRBV4-1	NA	TRBJ2-2	TGCGCCAGCAGCCTCAGACAGGGGATTGAGAACACCGGGGAGCTGTTTTTT	CASSLRQGIENTGELFF
NA	TRBV4-2	NA	TRBJ1-1	TGTGCCAGCAGCCAAGTGCGGGCCTACACTGAAGCTTTCTTT	CASSQVRAYTEAFF
NA	TRBV5-8	NA	TRBJ1-2	TGTGCCAGCAGCTTGGGGCAAAGCTATGGCTACACCTTC	CASSLGQSYGYTF
TRBD1	TRBV2	NA	TRBJ2-7	TGTGCCAGCAGTGTACAGACAGGGGGCGACCTAGACTACGAGCAGTACTTC	CASSVQTGGDLDYEQYF
NA	TRBV6-4	NA	TRBJ2-1	TGTGCCAGCAGTGAGTTCGAGCGGAGCTCCTACAATGAGCAGTTCTTC	CASSEFERSSYNEQFF
NA	TRBV5-6	NA	TRBJ2-5	TGTGCCAGCAGCTTGTGGCGGGTAGGAGAGACCCAGTACTTC	CASSLWRVGETQYF
NA	TRBV5-1	NA	TRBJ2-2	TGCGCCAGCAGCTTGACGGGACAAAACACCGGGGAGCTGTTTTTT	CASSLTGQNTGELFF
TRBD2	TRBV4-1	NA	TRBJ2-7	TGCGCCAGCAGCCTTGCGGGAGCCGGGTCGGGGGAGCAGTACTTC	CASSLAGAGSGEQYF
TRBD2	TRBV6-1	NA	TRBJ2-2	TGTGCCAGCACGAGGACTAGCGACACCGGGGAGCTGTTTTTT	CASTRTSDTGELFF
NA	TRBV15	NA	TRBJ2-5	TGTGCCACCAGCCGAAGAGGAACGCCTACCAAAGAGACCCAGTACTTC	CATSRRGTPTKETQYF
NA	TRBV19	NA	TRBJ2-2	TGTGCCAGTAGTATAGGGGGCCCCACCGGGGAGCTGTTTTTT	CASSIGGPTGELFF
NA	TRBV21-1	NA	TRBJ2-3	TGTGCCAGCAGCACCCGGAGAGGGCGGCCGAGCACAGATACGCAGTATTTT	CASSTRRGRPSTDTQYF
NA	TRBV4-1	NA	TRBJ2-7	TGCGCCAGCAGCCAAGAGGAAGGGGGGGGGTCCTACGAGCAGTACTTC	CASSQEEGGGSYEQYF
NA	TRBV7-9	medium-sized	TRBJ2-3	TGTGCCAGCAGCGATACCGGGAAACAGCCAGATACGCAGTATTTT	CASSDTGKQPDTQYF
TRBD1	TRBV30	NA	TRBJ2-7	TGTGCCTGGAGTCATGGACAGGCCTACGAGCAGTACTTC	CAWSHGQAYEQYF
TRBD2	TRBV9	NA	TRBJ2-3	TGTGCCAGCAGCGTAACTAGCGGGGCGATCACAGATACGCAGTATTTT	CASSVTSGAITDTQYF
TRBD1	TRBV7-6	once	TRBJ2-7	TGTGCCAGCAGCCCACGGACAGGGGCCCCCTACGAGCAGTACTTC	CASSPRTGAPYEQYF
NA	TRBV15	NA	TRBJ2-1	TGTGCCACCAGCAGAGAGGGGGCGGGAGAGGGGTACAATGAGCAGTTCTTC	CATSREGAGEGYNEQFF
TRBD1	TRBV6-1	NA	TRBJ1-6	TGTGCCAGCAGTGAACAGGGGGCTAAGTCACCCCTCCACTTT	CASSEQGAKSPLHF
TRBD1	TRBV6-6	NA	TRBJ1-2	TGTGCCAGCAGTTTCGAGGGGGCGAACTATGGCTACACCTTC	CASSFEGANYGYTF
TRBD2	TRBV28	NA	TRBJ2-7	TGTGCCAGCTCACCTATTTACGGGAGGGGTACCTACGAGCAGTACTTC	CASSPIYGRGTYEQYF
NA	TRBV6-4	once	TRBJ2-1	TGTGCCAGCAGTCCGACTCCTTACAATGAGCAGTTCTTC	CASSPTPYNEQFF
TRBD1	TRBV5-6	NA	TRBJ2-1	TGTGCCAGCAGCTTGGGGGACAGCTACAATGAGCAGTTCTTC	CASSLGDSYNEQFF
NA	TRBV6-4	NA	TRBJ2-3	TGTGCCAGCAGTGGTGGGGAGACAGATACGCAGTATTTT	CASSGGETDTQYF
TRBD1	TRBV7-6	NA	TRBJ2-3	TGTGCCAGCAGCCTTAGGACAGGGCCAGATACGCAGTATTTT	CASSLRTGPDTQYF